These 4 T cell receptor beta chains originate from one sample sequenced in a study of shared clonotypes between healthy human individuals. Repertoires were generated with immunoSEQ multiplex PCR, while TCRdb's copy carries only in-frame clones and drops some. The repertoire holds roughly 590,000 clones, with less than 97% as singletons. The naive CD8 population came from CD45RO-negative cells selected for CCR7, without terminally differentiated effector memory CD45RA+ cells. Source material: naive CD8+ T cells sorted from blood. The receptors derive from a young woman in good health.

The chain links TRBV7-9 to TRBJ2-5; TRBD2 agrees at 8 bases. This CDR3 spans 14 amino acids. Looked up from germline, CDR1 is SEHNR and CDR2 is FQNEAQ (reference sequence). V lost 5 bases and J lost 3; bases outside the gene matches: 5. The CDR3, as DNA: TGTGCCAGCAGCCTACCGGGACTAGAAGAGACCCAGTACTTC. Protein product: CASSLPGLEETQYF. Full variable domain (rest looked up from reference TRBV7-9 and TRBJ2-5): DTGVSQNPRHKITKRGQNVTFRCDPISEHNRLYWYRQTLGQGPEFLTYFQNEAQLEKSRLLSDRFSAERPKGSFSTLEIQRTEQGDSAMYLCASSLPGLEETQYFGPGTRLLVL.

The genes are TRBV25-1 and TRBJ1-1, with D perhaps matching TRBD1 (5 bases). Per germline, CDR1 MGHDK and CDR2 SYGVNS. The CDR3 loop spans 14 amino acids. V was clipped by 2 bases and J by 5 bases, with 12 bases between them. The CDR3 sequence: CASSEPVGGTEAFF. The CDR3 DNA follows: TGTGCCAGCAGTGAACCGGTGGGGGGGACTGAAGCTTTCTTT. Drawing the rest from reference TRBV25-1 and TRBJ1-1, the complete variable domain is EADIYQTPRYLVIGTGKKITLECSQTMGHDKMYWYQQDPGMELHLIHYSYGVNSTEKGDLSSESTVSRIRTEHFPLTLESARPSHTSQYLCASSEPVGGTEAFFGQGTRLTVV.

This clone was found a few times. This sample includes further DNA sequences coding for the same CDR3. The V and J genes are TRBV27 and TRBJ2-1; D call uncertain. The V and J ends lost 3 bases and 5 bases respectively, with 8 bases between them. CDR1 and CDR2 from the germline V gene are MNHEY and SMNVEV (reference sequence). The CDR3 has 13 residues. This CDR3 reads CASSLDGDNEQFF. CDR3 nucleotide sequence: TGTGCCAGCAGTTTGGATGGTGACAATGAGCAGTTCTTC.

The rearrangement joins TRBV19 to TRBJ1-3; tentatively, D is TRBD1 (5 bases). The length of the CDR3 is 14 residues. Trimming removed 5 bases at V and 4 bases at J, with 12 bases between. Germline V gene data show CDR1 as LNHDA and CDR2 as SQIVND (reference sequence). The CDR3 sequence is CASSPWDGGNTIYF. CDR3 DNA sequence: TGTGCCAGTAGTCCATGGGACGGAGGAAACACCATATATTTT.